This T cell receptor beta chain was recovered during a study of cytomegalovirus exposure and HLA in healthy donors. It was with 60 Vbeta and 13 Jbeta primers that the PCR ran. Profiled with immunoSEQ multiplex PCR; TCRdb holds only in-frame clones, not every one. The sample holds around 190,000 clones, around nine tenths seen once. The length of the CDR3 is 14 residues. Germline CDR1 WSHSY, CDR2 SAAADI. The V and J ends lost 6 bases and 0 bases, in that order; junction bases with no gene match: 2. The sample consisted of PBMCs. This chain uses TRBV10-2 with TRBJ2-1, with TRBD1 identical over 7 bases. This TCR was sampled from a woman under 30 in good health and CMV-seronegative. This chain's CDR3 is CASSRQGSYNEQFF. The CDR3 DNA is TGCGCCAGCAGCCGACAGGGCTCCTACAATGAGCAGTTCTTC.